The T cell receptor beta chain under discussion was sequenced for a study of blood T cell repertoires in COVID-19. Background on the study: T cells, B-cell-depleted T cells, or PBMCs supplied cDNA or gDNA.

Sequencing was performed with immunoSEQ multiplex PCR; in TCRdb, only in-frame clones are kept and a portion is missing. This repertoire shows around 140,000 clones, 65% to 85% found once; its top ten account for 7% to 9.5%. Only a few counts were recorded for this clone. Per germline, CDR1 SGHDN and CDR2 FVKESK. The CDR3 has 12 amino acids. V shed 1 base and J shed 6 bases, with 7 bases lying between them. The chain joins TRBV14 to TRBJ2-7; D not resolved. Source material: peripheral blood. The source is a man under 40 with COVID-19, enrolled during active disease. This CDR3 is CASSQAGGEQYF. Written as DNA, the CDR3 is TGTGCCAGCAGCCAAGCGGGTGGCGAGCAGTACTTC.